These 15 T cell receptor beta chains were all obtained from the same sample, sequenced in a study of shared clonotypes between healthy human individuals. Clones were sequenced by immunoSEQ multiplex PCR, and TCRdb holds only the in-frame ones, with some missing. The repertoire holds over 950,000 clones, around three quarters seen once, with 0.89% in the top ten. Sequencing used memory CD4+ T cells from PBMCs. Subset of the sample: CD45RA-negative fraction. The receptors derive from a man in his late teens or twenties in good health. Some clones in this sample may be carry-over from other donors' samples.

The chain couples TRBV28 to TRBJ2-7; TRBD2 might be the D (7 bases). CDR1 is MDHEN, CDR2 SYDVKM, per germline. The CDR3 length is 14 residues. The V gene lost 5 bases and the J gene lost 6 bases, with 17 bases spanning the gap. CDR3 sequence reads: CASSIRRGAREQYF. The CDR3 bases are TGTGCCAGCAGTATACGACGGGGGGCCCGCGAGCAGTACTTC.

The chain has TRBV18 and TRBJ1-2, with D perhaps matching TRBD1 (5 bases). The CDR3 is 13 residues long. The V end was cut by 8 bases, the J end by 8 bases, with 18 bases between. Germline-derived CDR1 and CDR2 are KGHSH and LQKENI. CDR3 residues: CASGQTDDMGYTF. The CDR3 DNA sequence: TGTGCCAGCGGGCAGACAGACGACATGGGCTACACCTTC.

The chain couples TRBV19 to TRBJ1-5, with 11 bases identical to TRBD1. The CDR3 length is 13 residues. The V segment lost 5 bases and the J segment 7 bases; nucleotides outside the gene matches: 1. Per germline, CDR1 LNHDA and CDR2 SQIVND (reference sequence). CDR3 nucleotides: TGTGCCAGTAGTGGGACAGGGGGGCAGCCCCAGCATTTT. The encoded protein is CASSGTGGQPQHF.

In its sample, this clone was seen a few times. Other DNA variants within this sample encode the same CDR3. The chain carries TRBV6-6 and TRBJ1-1, with TRBD1 identical over 9 bases. The germline V gene has CDR1 MNHNY and CDR2 SVGAGI (reference sequence). CDR3 length: 14 residues. V dropped 6 bases and J dropped 1; count of bases not matched to a gene: 3. The CDR3 reads CASSRGQGNTEAFF. DNA for the CDR3: TGTGCCAGCAGCAGGGGACAGGGGAACACTGAAGCTTTCTTT.

The V call is TRBV4-1, the J call TRBJ1-2; TRBD1 matches at 12 bases. Germline V CDR1 and CDR2: MGHRA, YSYEKL. This CDR3 has 15 residues. V lost 2 bases to trimming and J lost 7 bases; unmatched junction nucleotides: 5. Here the CDR3 reads CASSQTPGQGAGYTF. CDR3 DNA: TGCGCCAGCAGCCAAACGCCGGGACAGGGGGCTGGCTACACCTTC.

The chain has TRBV11-3 and TRBJ1-5, with 9 bases matching TRBD1. CDR3 size: 14 residues. V trimming: 6 bases; J trimming: 1 base; junction bases outside the gene matches: 1. In germline, CDR1 is SGHNT, CDR2 YENEEA. The CDR3 spells CASSGQGSNQPQHF. The CDR3 coding sequence is TGTGCCAGCAGTGGACAGGGGAGCAATCAGCCCCAGCATTTT.

The chain links TRBV6-6 to TRBJ1-5; D gene uncertain. Trimming removed 6 bases from V and 3 bases from J, with 12 bases in between. This CDR3 region has 14 residues. Germline V gene lookup returns CDR1 MNHNY and CDR2 SVGAGI (reference sequence). This CDR3 is CASRGTADNQPQHF. For the CDR3, the DNA is TGTGCCAGCAGAGGAACGGCAGACAATCAGCCCCAGCATTTT.

V and J are TRBV4-1 and TRBJ2-7; D uncertain. The CDR3 extends over 14 amino acids. V was clipped by 4 bases and J by 2 bases, with 12 bases between them. Per germline, CDR1 MGHRA and CDR2 YSYEKL. CDR3 in DNA: TGCGCCAGCAGCCTCACCGACCCAGCCTACGAGCAGTACTTC. This gives the protein CASSLTDPAYEQYF.

This clone has just a few counts. The V call is TRBV7-8, the J call TRBJ1-5; no firm D call. The germline CDR1 and CDR2 sequences are SGHVS and FQNEAQ. Trimming shortened V by 1 base and J by 1 base, and 8 bases separated the two germline ends. This CDR3 has 15 amino acids. The CDR3 spells CASSLGRASNQPQHF. The DNA of the CDR3 is TGTGCCAGCAGCTTAGGGAGGGCGAGCAATCAGCCCCAGCATTTT.

This clone was observed a few times. Additional DNA sequences in this sample encode the identical CDR3. The CDR3 sequence is CASSIEGRSTGELFF. Written as DNA, the CDR3 is TGTGCCAGTAGTATAGAGGGCAGATCCACCGGGGAGCTGTTTTTT. This sequence joins TRBV19 and TRBJ2-2; D unresolved. The V end lost 0 bases, the J end lost 4 bases, and 9 bases lay between the germline ends. This CDR3 spans 15 amino acids. Germline V gene data show CDR1 as LNHDA and CDR2 as SQIVND (reference sequence).

This chain connects TRBV1 to TRBJ2-5; the table calls TRBD2, which could not be checked here. TRBV1 is an annotated pseudogene. CDR3 length equals 13 residues. The CDR3 DNA sequence: TGCACCAGCAGCCAGGAGAGCCGGGAGACCCAGTACTTC. Translated, it gives CTSSQESRETQYF.

This clone was seen a single time. The CDR3 sequence is CASSQPASGSSYNEQFF. The DNA for the CDR3 is TGTGCCAGCAGCCAACCGGCTAGCGGGAGTAGCTACAATGAGCAGTTCTTC. The V gene is TRBV4-2, the J gene TRBJ2-1; 10 bases are shared with TRBD2. Looked up from germline, CDR1 is LGHNA and CDR2 is YNFKEQ. CDR3 size: 17 residues. V gave up 2 bases and J gave up 3 bases; unmatched junction bases: 7.

CDR3 sequence: CASRPGTSGNTGELFF. In DNA form, the CDR3 reads TGTGCCAGCAGGCCAGGGACTAGCGGGAACACCGGGGAGCTGTTTTTT. The chain is built from TRBV5-4 and TRBJ2-2; 11 bases line up with TRBD2. The length of the CDR3 is 16 residues. CDR1 is SGHNT, CDR2 YYREEE, per germline (reference sequence). V shed 5 bases, J shed 1 base, and the junction held 4 bases outside the gene matches.

J is TRBJ2-7 and V is TRBV6-1; possibly TRBD1 or TRBD2 for D (5 bases each). Trimming pared 6 bases from V and 1 base from J, leaving 13 bases between. The CDR3 contains 14 residues. Germline V gene sequence: CDR1 MNHNS, CDR2 SASEGT. In nucleotides, the CDR3 is TGTGCCAGCAGCTCGGGACCGGCGTCCTACGAGCAGTACTTC. This codes for CASSSGPASYEQYF.

The V gene is TRBV7-9, the J gene TRBJ1-4, with D perhaps matching TRBD1 (5 bases). The CDR3 has 15 residues. V gave up 4 bases and J gave up 8 bases, with 17 bases separating them. Germline CDR1 and CDR2: SEHNR and FQNEAQ (reference sequence). The CDR3 region has the DNA TGTGCCAGCAGCTACCGGCAGGGTGACGGAGAAAAACTGTTTTTT. Protein product: CASSYRQGDGEKLFF.